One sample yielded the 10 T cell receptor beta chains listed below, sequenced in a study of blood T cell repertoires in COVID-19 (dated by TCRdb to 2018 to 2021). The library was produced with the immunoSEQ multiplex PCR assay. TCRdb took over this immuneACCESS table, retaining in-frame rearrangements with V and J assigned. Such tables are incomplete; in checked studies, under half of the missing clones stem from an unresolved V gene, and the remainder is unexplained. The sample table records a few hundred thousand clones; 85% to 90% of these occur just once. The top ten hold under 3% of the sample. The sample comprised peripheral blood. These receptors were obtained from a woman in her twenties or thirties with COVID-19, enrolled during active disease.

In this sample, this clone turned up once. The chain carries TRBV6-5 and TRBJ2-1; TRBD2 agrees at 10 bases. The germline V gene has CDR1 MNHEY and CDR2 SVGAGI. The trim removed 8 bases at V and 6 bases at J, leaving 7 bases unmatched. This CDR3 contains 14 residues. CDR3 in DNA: TGTGCCAGCCGTTCTAGCGGGAGAGGCAATGAGCAGTTCTTC. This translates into CASRSSGRGNEQFF.

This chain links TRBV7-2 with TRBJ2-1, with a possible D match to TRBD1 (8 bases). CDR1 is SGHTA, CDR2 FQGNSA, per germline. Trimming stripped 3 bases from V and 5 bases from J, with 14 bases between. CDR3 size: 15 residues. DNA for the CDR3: TGTGCCAGCAGCTTTCACAGGGGGGGGGACAATGAGCAGTTCTTC. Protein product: CASSFHRGGDNEQFF. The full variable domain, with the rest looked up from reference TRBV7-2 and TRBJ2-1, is GAGVSQSPSNKVTEKGKDVELRCDPISGHTALYWYRQSLGQGLEFLIYFQGNSAPDKSGLPSDRFSAERTGGSVSTLTIQRTQQEDSAVYLCASSFHRGGDNEQFFGPGTRLTVL.

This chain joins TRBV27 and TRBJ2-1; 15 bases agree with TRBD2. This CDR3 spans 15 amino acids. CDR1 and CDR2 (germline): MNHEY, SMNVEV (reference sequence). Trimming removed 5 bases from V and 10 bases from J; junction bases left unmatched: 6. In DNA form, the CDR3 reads TGTGCCAGCAGTCCCGGACTAGCGGGAGGGCGGGAGCAGTTCTTC. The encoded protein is CASSPGLAGGREQFF.

In nucleotides, the CDR3 is TGTGCCAGCAGCTTAGGCGGGGTTAGTGGCTACACCTTC. Translation gives CASSLGGVSGYTF. The chain employs TRBV11-2 and TRBJ1-2; D call uncertain. Germline V gene lookup returns CDR1 SGHAT and CDR2 FQNNGV. This CDR3 spans 13 amino acids. With 1 base removed from V and 7 bases from J, the gap between germline ends came to 10 bases.

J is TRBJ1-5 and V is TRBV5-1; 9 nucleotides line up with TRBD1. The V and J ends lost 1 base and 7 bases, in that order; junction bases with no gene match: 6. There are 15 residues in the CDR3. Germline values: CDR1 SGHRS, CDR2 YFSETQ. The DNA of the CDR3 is TGCGCCAGCAGCTTGACGACAGGGGGGGTCCAGCCCCAGCATTTT. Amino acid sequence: CASSLTTGGVQPQHF.

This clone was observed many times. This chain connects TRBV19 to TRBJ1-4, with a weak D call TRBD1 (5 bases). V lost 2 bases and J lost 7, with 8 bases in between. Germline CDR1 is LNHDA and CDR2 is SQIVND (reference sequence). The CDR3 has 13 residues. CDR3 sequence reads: CASSIQGTEKLFF. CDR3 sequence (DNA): TGTGCCAGTAGTATACAGGGTACTGAAAAACTGTTTTTT.

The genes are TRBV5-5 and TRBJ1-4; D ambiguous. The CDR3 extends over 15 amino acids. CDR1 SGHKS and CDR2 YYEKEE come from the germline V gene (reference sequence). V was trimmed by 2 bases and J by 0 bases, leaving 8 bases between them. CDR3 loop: CASSLGGSTNEKLFF. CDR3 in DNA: TGTGCCAGCAGCTTAGGAGGGTCAACTAATGAAAAACTGTTTTTT.

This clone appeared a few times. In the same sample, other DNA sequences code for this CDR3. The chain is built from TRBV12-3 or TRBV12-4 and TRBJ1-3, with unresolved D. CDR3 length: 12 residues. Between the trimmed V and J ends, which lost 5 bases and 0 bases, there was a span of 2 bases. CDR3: CASSLSGNTIYF. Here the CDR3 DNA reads TGTGCCAGCAGTCTCTCTGGAAACACCATATATTTT.

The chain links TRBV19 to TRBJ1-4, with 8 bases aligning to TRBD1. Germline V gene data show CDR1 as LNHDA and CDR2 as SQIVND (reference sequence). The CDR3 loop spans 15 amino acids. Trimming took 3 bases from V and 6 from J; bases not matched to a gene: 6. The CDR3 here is CASSISPGGDEKLFF. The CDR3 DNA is TGTGCCAGTAGTATTAGCCCAGGGGGCGATGAAAAACTGTTTTTT.

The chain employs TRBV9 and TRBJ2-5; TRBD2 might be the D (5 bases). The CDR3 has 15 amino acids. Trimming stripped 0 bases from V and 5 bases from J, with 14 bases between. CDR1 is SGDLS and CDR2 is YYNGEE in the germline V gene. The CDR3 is CASSVDRGSIETQYF. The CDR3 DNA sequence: TGTGCCAGCAGCGTAGACCGGGGAAGCATTGAGACCCAGTACTTC. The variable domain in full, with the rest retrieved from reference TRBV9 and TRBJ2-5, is DSGVTQTPKHLITATGQRVTLRCSPRSGDLSVYWYQQSLDQGLQFLIQYYNGEERAKGNILERFSAQQFPDLHSELNLSSLELGDSALYFCASSVDRGSIETQYFGPGTRLLVL.